The next 15 T cell receptor beta chains were all read from a single sample in a study of blood T cell repertoires in COVID-19. The repertoire was sequenced with immunoSEQ multiplex PCR; TCRdb's copy has only in-frame clones and lacks some. This table has about 54,000 clones, roughly 85% appearing once. Sequenced input: peripheral blood. These TCRs come from a human donor in a cohort sampled during active COVID-19.

The rearrangement links TRBV12-5 to TRBJ2-1, with 9 nucleotides matching TRBD2. Germline-derived CDR1 and CDR2 are LGHNT and FRNRAP. The trim removed 3 bases at V and 4 bases at J, leaving 4 bases unmatched. The length of the CDR3 is 15 residues. CDR3 DNA sequence: TGTGCTAGTGGTTTTGCGGCGGGAGGGTACAATGAGCAGTTCTTC. It encodes CASGFAAGGYNEQFF.

This chain links TRBV5-1 with TRBJ1-1; D remains unclear. The CDR3 covers 14 residues. Trimming removed 0 bases from V and 0 bases from J, with 6 bases in between. Looked up from germline, CDR1 is SGHRS and CDR2 is YFSETQ. CDR3 DNA: TGCGCCAGCAGCTTGGGCGTAATGAACACTGAAGCTTTCTTT. Translating it yields CASSLGVMNTEAFF.

This chain uses TRBV18 with TRBJ1-2; TRBD1 aligns across 12 bases. Unmatched junction bases numbered 13, after V lost 6 bases and J lost 8 bases. Per germline, CDR1 KGHSH and CDR2 LQKENI. This CDR3 spans 16 amino acids. The CDR3 protein is CASSPGQGAPARGYTF. CDR3 coding DNA: TGTGCCAGCTCCCCGGGACAGGGGGCGCCGGCCAGGGGCTACACCTTC.

The V and J genes are TRBV5-8 and TRBJ2-2; D is unclear. The length of the CDR3 is 14 residues. Per germline, CDR1 SGHTS and CDR2 YDEGEE. CDR3 bases: TGTGCGCGCCCCAGCGAAAGAGGCACCGGGGAGCTGTTTTTT. Its protein is CARPSERGTGELFF.

The chain uses TRBV7-8 and TRBJ2-5; 15 bases agree with TRBD2. J was trimmed by 2 bases and V by 5 bases; bases with no gene match: 15. CDR1 and CDR2 from the germline V gene are SGHVS and FQNEAQ. The CDR3 is 20 residues long. The CDR3 nucleotides read TGTGCCAGCAGCATGGGGCTCGGACTAGCGGGAGGGGTGCGGCAAGAGACCCAGTACTTC. Amino acids: CASSMGLGLAGGVRQETQYF.

The J gene is TRBJ2-1, the V gene TRBV6-4; 9 positions match TRBD1. The CDR3 spans 13 residues. The V and J ends lost 8 bases and 5 bases, in that order; junction bases with no gene match: 4. Germline V gene lookup returns CDR1 MRHNA and CDR2 SNTAGT. This CDR3 reads CASGQGRDNEQFF. The CDR3 region has the DNA TGTGCCAGCGGACAGGGGCGGGACAATGAGCAGTTCTTC.

The chain has TRBV7-2 and TRBJ2-2; 12 nucleotides align to TRBD2. The CDR3 is made up of 16 amino acids. J lost 4 bases, V lost 5 bases, and 5 bases had no gene match. Germline V CDR1 and CDR2: SGHTA, FQGNSA. The CDR3 is CASSLATSGSTGELFF. The CDR3 DNA is TGTGCCAGCAGCCTCGCGACTAGCGGGAGCACCGGGGAGCTGTTTTTT.

The chain combines TRBV7-2 with TRBJ1-2, with 8 positions matching TRBD1. Germline CDR1 reads SGHTA; CDR2 reads FQGNSA. This CDR3 has 15 amino acids. V dropped 6 bases and J dropped 7; count of bases not matched to a gene: 13. This CDR3 reads CASSLGQGGLRGYTF. The CDR3 nucleotides are TGTGCCAGCAGTCTAGGACAGGGAGGACTGCGTGGCTACACCTTC.

The J gene is TRBJ2-1, the V gene TRBV5-4; 7 bases agree with TRBD2. This CDR3 is 16 amino acids long. Germline CDR1 SGHNT, CDR2 YYREEE (reference sequence). V lost 4 bases, J lost 5 bases, and 12 bases stayed unmatched. The CDR3 loop is CASSLGGASGNNEQFF. In DNA form, the CDR3 reads TGTGCCAGCAGCCTTGGTGGCGCTAGCGGTAACAATGAGCAGTTCTTC.

This chain joins TRBV6-2 or TRBV6-3 and TRBJ1-6; D ambiguous. Trimming stripped 4 bases from V and 10 bases from J, with 11 bases between. The CDR3 sequence is 13 residues long. Germline CDR1 MNHEY, CDR2 SVGEGT. CDR3 in amino acids: CASSFILRSPLHF. The CDR3 DNA sequence: TGTGCCAGCAGTTTTATCCTACGGTCACCCCTCCACTTT.

The chain uses TRBV5-6 and TRBJ2-1; D is unclear. Trimming removed 0 bases from V and 7 bases from J, with 8 bases in between. The CDR3 length is 13 residues. CDR1 is SGHDT, CDR2 YYEEEE, per germline. CDR3 coding DNA: TGTGCCAGCAGCTTGGCCGACGGGAATGAGCAGTTCTTC. Amino acid sequence: CASSLADGNEQFF. The complete variable domain, with remaining parts taken from reference TRBV5-6 and TRBJ2-1, reads DAGVTQSPTHLIKTRGQQVTLRCSPKSGHDTVSWYQQALGQGPQFIFQYYEEEERQRGNFPDRFSGHQFPNYSSELNVNALLLGDSALYLCASSLADGNEQFFGPGTRLTVL.

CDR3 in DNA: TGCAGCGTTGAAGATCACTACTCCTACGAGCAGTACTTC. It encodes CSVEDHYSYEQYF. This rearrangement joins TRBV29-1 to TRBJ2-7; no clear D. This CDR3 is built from 13 residues. CDR1 is SQVTM and CDR2 is ANQGSEA in the germline V gene. V lost 0 bases, J lost 0 bases, and 6 bases lay in between.

The chain uses TRBV5-1 and TRBJ1-1, with 7 bases lining up with TRBD1. Germline CDR1 reads SGHRS; CDR2 reads YFSETQ. The ends lost 4 bases at V and 4 bases at J; junction bases unmatched: 4. This CDR3 region has 13 residues. CDR3 sequence reads: CASSSTGATEAFF. The CDR3 DNA is TGCGCCAGCAGCAGTACAGGGGCCACTGAAGCTTTCTTT. The variable domain in full, completed from reference TRBV5-1 and TRBJ1-1, reads KAGVTQTPRYLIKTRGQQVTLSCSPISGHRSVSWYQQTPGQGLQFLFEYFSETQRNKGNFPGRFSGRQFSNSRSEMNVSTLELGDSALYLCASSSTGATEAFFGQGTRLTVV.

The gene calls are TRBV5-4 and TRBJ2-5, with TRBD2 as a possible D gene (5 bases). V lost 2 bases and J lost 0, with 8 bases in between. The CDR3 is made up of 14 amino acids. CDR1 is SGHNT and CDR2 is YYREEE in the germline V gene (reference sequence). CDR3 nucleotides: TGTGCCAGCAGCTTAGGACTGGACCAAGAGACCCAGTACTTC. Residues: CASSLGLDQETQYF.

V usage is TRBV28 and J usage is TRBJ2-2, with D uncertain. The V end was cut by 6 bases, the J end by 3 bases, with 17 bases between. CDR1 and CDR2 (germline): MDHEN, SYDVKM. The CDR3 is 16 amino acids. The CDR3 loop is CASSISSGSDTGELFF. The CDR3 nucleotides are TGTGCCAGCAGCATCTCATCCGGGTCGGACACCGGGGAGCTGTTTTTT. Based on the CDR3 plus reference TRBV28 and TRBJ2-2, the full variable domain is DVKVTQSSRYLVKRTGEKVFLECVQDMDHENMFWYRQDPGLGLRLIYFSYDVKMKEKGDIPEGYSVSREKKERFSLILESASTNQTSMYLCASSISSGSDTGELFFGEGSRLTVL.